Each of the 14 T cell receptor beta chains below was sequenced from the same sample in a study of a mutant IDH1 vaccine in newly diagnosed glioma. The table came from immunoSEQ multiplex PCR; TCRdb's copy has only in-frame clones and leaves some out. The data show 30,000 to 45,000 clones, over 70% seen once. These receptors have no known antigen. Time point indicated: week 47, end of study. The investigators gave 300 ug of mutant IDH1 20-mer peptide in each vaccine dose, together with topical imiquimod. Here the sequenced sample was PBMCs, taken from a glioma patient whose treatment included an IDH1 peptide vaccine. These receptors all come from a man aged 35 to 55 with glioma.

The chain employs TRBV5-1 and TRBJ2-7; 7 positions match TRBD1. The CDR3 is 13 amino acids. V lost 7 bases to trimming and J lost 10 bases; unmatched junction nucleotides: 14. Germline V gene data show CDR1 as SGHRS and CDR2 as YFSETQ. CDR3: CASESGTGVGQYF. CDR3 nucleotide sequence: TGCGCCAGCGAATCAGGAACAGGGGTCGGCCAGTACTTC.

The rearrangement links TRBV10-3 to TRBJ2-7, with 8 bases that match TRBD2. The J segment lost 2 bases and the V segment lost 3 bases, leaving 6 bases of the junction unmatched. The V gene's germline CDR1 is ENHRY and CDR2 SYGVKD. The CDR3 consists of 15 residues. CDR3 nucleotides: TGTGCCATCAGTGAAGTACTAGCGGACACCTACGAGCAGTACTTC. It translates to CAISEVLADTYEQYF.

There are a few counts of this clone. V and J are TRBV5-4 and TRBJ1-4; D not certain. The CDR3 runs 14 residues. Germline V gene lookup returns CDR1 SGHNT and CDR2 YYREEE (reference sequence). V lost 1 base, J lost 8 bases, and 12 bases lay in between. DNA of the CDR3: TGTGCCAGCAGCTTGTTCACGGAGGGAGAAAAACTGTTTTTT. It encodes CASSLFTEGEKLFF.

CDR3 DNA sequence: TGTGCCAGCAGCTGGACAGGGGAACAAGAGACCCAGTACTTC. As protein: CASSWTGEQETQYF. This chain uses TRBV13 with TRBJ2-5; TRBD1 matches 9 bases. The CDR3 consists of 14 residues. Germline V gene sequence: CDR1 PRHDT, CDR2 FYEKMQ (reference sequence). The ends lost 4 bases at V and 2 bases at J; junction bases unmatched: 2. The whole variable domain, filled in from reference TRBV13 and TRBJ2-5, reads AAGVIQSPRHLIKEKRETATLKCYPIPRHDTVYWYQQGPGQDPQFLISFYEKMQSDKGSIPDRFSAQQFSDYHSELNMSSLELGDSALYFCASSWTGEQETQYFGPGTRLLVL.

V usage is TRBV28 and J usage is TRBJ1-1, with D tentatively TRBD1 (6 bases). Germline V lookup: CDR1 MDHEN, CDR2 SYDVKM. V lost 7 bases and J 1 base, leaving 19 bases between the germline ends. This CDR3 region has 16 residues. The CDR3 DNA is TGTGCCAGCATAACTAGGGGGGACTTGGGGAACACTGAAGCTTTCTTT. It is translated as CASITRGDLGNTEAFF.

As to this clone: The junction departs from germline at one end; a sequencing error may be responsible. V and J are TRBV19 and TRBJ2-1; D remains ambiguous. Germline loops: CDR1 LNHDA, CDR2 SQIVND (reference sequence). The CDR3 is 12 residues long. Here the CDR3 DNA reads TGTGCCAGTACCGTCCTCTCTAATGGGCAGTTCTTC. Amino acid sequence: CASTVLSNGQFF.

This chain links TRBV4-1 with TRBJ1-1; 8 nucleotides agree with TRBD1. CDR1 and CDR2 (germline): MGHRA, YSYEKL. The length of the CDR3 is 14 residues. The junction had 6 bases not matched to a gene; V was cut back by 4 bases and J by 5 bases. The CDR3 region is CASSRDRGGTEAFF. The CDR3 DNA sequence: TGCGCCAGCAGCCGTGACAGGGGAGGAACTGAAGCTTTCTTT.

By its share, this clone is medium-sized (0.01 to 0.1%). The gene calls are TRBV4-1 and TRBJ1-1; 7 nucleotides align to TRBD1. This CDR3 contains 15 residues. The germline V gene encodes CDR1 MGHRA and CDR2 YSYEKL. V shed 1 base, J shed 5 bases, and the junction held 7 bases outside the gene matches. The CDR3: CASSQGYRGRTEAFF. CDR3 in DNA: TGCGCCAGCAGCCAAGGCTACAGGGGTAGAACTGAAGCTTTCTTT.

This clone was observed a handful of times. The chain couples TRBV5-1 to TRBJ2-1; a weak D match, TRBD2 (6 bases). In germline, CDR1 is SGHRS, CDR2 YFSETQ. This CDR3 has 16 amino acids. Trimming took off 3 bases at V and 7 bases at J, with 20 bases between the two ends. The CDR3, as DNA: TGCGCCAGCAGCTCGGGGGTGTTGTCGCTGCCGAATGAGCAGTTCTTC. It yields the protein CASSSGVLSLPNEQFF.

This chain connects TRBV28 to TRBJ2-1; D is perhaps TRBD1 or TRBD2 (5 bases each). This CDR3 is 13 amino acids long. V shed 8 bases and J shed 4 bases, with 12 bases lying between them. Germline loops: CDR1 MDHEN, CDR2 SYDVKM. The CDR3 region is CASGAEEYNEQFF. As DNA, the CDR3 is TGTGCCAGCGGGGCGGAGGAATACAATGAGCAGTTCTTC.

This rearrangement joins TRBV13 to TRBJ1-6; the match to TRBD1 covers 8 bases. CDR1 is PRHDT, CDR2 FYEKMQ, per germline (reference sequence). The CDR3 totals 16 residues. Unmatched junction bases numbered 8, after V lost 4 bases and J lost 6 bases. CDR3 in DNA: TGTGCCAGCAGCTCCAGACAGGGGTGGGGTAATTCACCCCTCCACTTT. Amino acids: CASSSRQGWGNSPLHF.

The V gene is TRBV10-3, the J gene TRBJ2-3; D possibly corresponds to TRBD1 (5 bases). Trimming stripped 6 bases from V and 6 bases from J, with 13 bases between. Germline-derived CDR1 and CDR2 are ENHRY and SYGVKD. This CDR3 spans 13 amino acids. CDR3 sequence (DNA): TGTGCCATCAGCTCAGGGTCAGGGGATACGCAGTATTTT. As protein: CAISSGSGDTQYF.

CDR3 region: CASSALASSSYEQYF. The CDR3 DNA sequence: TGTGCCAGCAGCGCACTAGCGTCGAGCTCCTACGAGCAGTACTTC. V and J are TRBV11-2 and TRBJ2-7, with 7 bases that match TRBD2. The J segment lost 0 bases and the V segment lost 5 bases, leaving 7 bases of the junction unmatched. CDR3 length: 15 amino acids. Germline CDR1 is SGHAT and CDR2 is FQNNGV.

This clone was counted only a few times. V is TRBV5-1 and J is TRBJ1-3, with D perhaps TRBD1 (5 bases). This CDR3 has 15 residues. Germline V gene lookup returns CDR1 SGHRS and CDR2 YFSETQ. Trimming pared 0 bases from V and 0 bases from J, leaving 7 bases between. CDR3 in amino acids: CASSLADSSGNTIYF. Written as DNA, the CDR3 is TGCGCCAGCAGCTTGGCCGACAGCTCTGGAAACACCATATATTTT.